The next 2 T cell receptor beta chains were all read from a single sample in a study of blood T cell repertoires in COVID-19. TCRdb's table, derived via immunoSEQ multiplex PCR, lists solely in-frame clones and lacks some. The data hold 150,000 to 200,000 clones, with approximately 80% observed a single time. Sequencing used peripheral blood. The receptors shown here come from a woman aged 60-75 years with acute or convalescent COVID-19.

J is TRBJ2-7 and V is TRBV6-5; the match to TRBD2 covers 9 bases. With 8 bases clipped from V and 6 bases from J, the junction kept 8 bases outside the gene matches. CDR1 MNHEY and CDR2 SVGAGI come from the germline V gene. The CDR3 has 13 amino acids. For the CDR3, the DNA is TGTGCCAGCGGGGGGACTAGCAAGGGCGAGCAGTACTTC. Translating gives CASGGTSKGEQYF.

The rearrangement links TRBV5-1 to TRBJ2-7; 9 bases align to TRBD1. The CDR3 is 15 amino acids. The germline gives CDR1 SGHRS, CDR2 YFSETQ. The ends lost 3 bases at V and 4 bases at J; junction bases unmatched: 8. The CDR3 nucleotides read TGCGCCAGCAGCTACCGGGACAGGGTTCAGTACGAGCAGTACTTC. Translated: CASSYRDRVQYEQYF.